This is a list of T cell receptor beta chains from one sample in a study of neoadjuvant anti-PD-1 for oral cavity cancer. Profiled with immunoSEQ multiplex PCR; TCRdb holds only in-frame clones, not every one. The data contain about 12,000 clones, 70% to 75% of them singletons. The source material was PBMCs, sampled after nivolumab (anti-PD-1) treatment. The receptors were sampled from a person between 40 and 79 years old with oral cavity squamous cell carcinoma. The CDR3 runs from the conserved cysteine through the conserved F or W. The order of the fields is J gene, V gene, clone size, D gene, CDR3 DNA, CDR3 protein. A D gene is named only where the DNA matches it firmly. Clone sizes are given selectively: once, few, many, or a class where the clone is expanded.

j_call: TRBJ1-1
v_call: TRBV19
clone_size: few
d_call: TRBD1
cdr3_nt: TGTGCCAGTATGCCCCTTACCTCGACAGGGGGGAGAACTGAAGCTTTCTTT
cdr3_aa: CASMPLTSTGGRTEAFF

j_call: TRBJ2-5
v_call: TRBV5-4
clone_size: NA
d_call: TRBD2
cdr3_nt: TGTGCCAGCAGCCCCGGGACTAGCGGGGTGGTGACCCAGTACTTC
cdr3_aa: CASSPGTSGVVTQYF

j_call: TRBJ1-3
v_call: TRBV15
clone_size: NA
d_call: NA
cdr3_nt: TGTGCCACCGAGGACGTCATGAGCTCTGGAAACACCATATATTTT
cdr3_aa: CATEDVMSSGNTIYF

j_call: TRBJ2-1
v_call: TRBV7-3
clone_size: NA
d_call: TRBD2
cdr3_nt: TGTGCCAGCAGCCCACAAGCGGGGGCTCTCAATGAGCAGTTCTTC
cdr3_aa: CASSPQAGALNEQFF

j_call: TRBJ1-2
v_call: TRBV30
clone_size: few
d_call: NA
cdr3_nt: TGTGCCTGGAGTGTAGCTGGACCGGTGTTAGCTAACTATGGCTACACCTTC
cdr3_aa: CAWSVAGPVLANYGYTF

j_call: TRBJ1-4
v_call: TRBV5-1
clone_size: NA
d_call: TRBD1
cdr3_nt: TGCGCCAGCAGCTCGGGACAGGGGAATGAAAAACTGTTTTTT
cdr3_aa: CASSSGQGNEKLFF

j_call: TRBJ2-1
v_call: TRBV9
clone_size: NA
d_call: TRBD2
cdr3_nt: TGTGCCAGCAGCCCCCTGGTGACTAGCGGGAGCGGTGAGCAGTTCTTC
cdr3_aa: CASSPLVTSGSGEQFF

j_call: TRBJ2-3
v_call: TRBV9
clone_size: once
d_call: TRBD2
cdr3_nt: TGTGCCAGCAGCGTAGGGGGGGGACGGCTCAGCACAGATACGCAGTATTTT
cdr3_aa: CASSVGGGRLSTDTQYF

j_call: TRBJ1-1
v_call: TRBV29-1
clone_size: few
d_call: NA
cdr3_nt: TGCAGCGTGACGGCTAGACCTGAAGCTTTCTTT
cdr3_aa: CSVTARPEAFF

j_call: TRBJ2-3
v_call: TRBV7-3
clone_size: NA
d_call: NA
cdr3_nt: TGTGCCAGTTCTATCCTGGGAGTCACAGATACGCAGTATTTT
cdr3_aa: CASSILGVTDTQYF

j_call: TRBJ1-5
v_call: TRBV4-1
clone_size: NA
d_call: TRBD1
cdr3_nt: TGCGCCAGCAGCCACCCGGACAGGGGGTTTCAGCCCCAGCATTTT
cdr3_aa: CASSHPDRGFQPQHF

j_call: TRBJ1-5
v_call: TRBV28
clone_size: few
d_call: NA
cdr3_nt: TGTGCCAGCAGTCCCAGTGGCAGAGATAGCAATCAGCCCCAGCATTTT
cdr3_aa: CASSPSGRDSNQPQHF

j_call: TRBJ1-1
v_call: TRBV5-6
clone_size: NA
d_call: NA
cdr3_nt: TGTGCCAGCAGCTTTCAGGGCCTGAACACTGAAGCTTTCTTT
cdr3_aa: CASSFQGLNTEAFF

j_call: TRBJ2-3
v_call: TRBV30
clone_size: NA
d_call: TRBD1
cdr3_nt: TGTGCCTGGAGTAAAGACAGGGGAACAGATACGCAGTATTTT
cdr3_aa: CAWSKDRGTDTQYF

j_call: TRBJ2-2
v_call: TRBV28
clone_size: NA
d_call: TRBD1
cdr3_nt: TGTGCCAGCAGTTTTCCCGGACAGGGATATTTCACCCAACCGAACACCGGGGAGCTGTTTTTT
cdr3_aa: CASSFPGQGYFTQPNTGELFF

j_call: TRBJ2-1
v_call: TRBV6-5
clone_size: once
d_call: NA
cdr3_nt: TGTGCCAGCAGCCACGGACTACCTTACAATGAGCAGTTCTTC
cdr3_aa: CASSHGLPYNEQFF

j_call: TRBJ1-2
v_call: TRBV5-6
clone_size: NA
d_call: TRBD1
cdr3_nt: TGTGCCAGCAGCCCTTCCGGGACAGCCAGAGGCTACACCTTC
cdr3_aa: CASSPSGTARGYTF

j_call: TRBJ1-5
v_call: TRBV2
clone_size: NA
d_call: NA
cdr3_nt: TGTGCCAGCAGTGATGGGCCAGGGGGCAATCAGCCCCAGCATTTT
cdr3_aa: CASSDGPGGNQPQHF

j_call: TRBJ1-1
v_call: TRBV7-2
clone_size: NA
d_call: NA
cdr3_nt: TGTGCCAGCAGCTTTTCCAGGGGCGGCACTGAAGCTTTCTTT
cdr3_aa: CASSFSRGGTEAFF

j_call: TRBJ1-1
v_call: TRBV7-9
clone_size: NA
d_call: NA
cdr3_nt: TGTGCCAGCAGCTTTTTCCCCGAGAACACTGAAGCTTTCTTT
cdr3_aa: CASSFFPENTEAFF

j_call: TRBJ2-7
v_call: TRBV9
clone_size: few
d_call: NA
cdr3_nt: TGTGCCAGCAGCGTAGAGGGCTTCCCGAACTACGAGCAGTACTTC
cdr3_aa: CASSVEGFPNYEQYF

j_call: TRBJ2-3
v_call: TRBV30
clone_size: NA
d_call: NA
cdr3_nt: TGTGCCTGGAGCAATCGACCCTTCGGGACAGATACGCAGTATTTT
cdr3_aa: CAWSNRPFGTDTQYF

j_call: TRBJ1-1
v_call: TRBV28
clone_size: few
d_call: NA
cdr3_nt: TGTGCCAGCAGTATACAGGAGACTGAAGCTTTCTTT
cdr3_aa: CASSIQETEAFF

j_call: TRBJ2-7
v_call: TRBV29-1
clone_size: once
d_call: TRBD1
cdr3_nt: TGCAGCGGGGGACAGGGCTACGAGCAGTACTTC
cdr3_aa: CSGGQGYEQYF

j_call: TRBJ2-3
v_call: TRBV15
clone_size: NA
d_call: NA
cdr3_nt: TGTGCCACCACCCCCGGGAGCACAGATACGCAGTATTTT
cdr3_aa: CATTPGSTDTQYF

j_call: TRBJ2-7
v_call: TRBV5-1
clone_size: NA
d_call: NA
cdr3_nt: TGCGCCAGCAGCCTGTCAAGACCCTACGAGCAGTACTTC
cdr3_aa: CASSLSRPYEQYF

j_call: TRBJ2-7
v_call: TRBV10-3
clone_size: NA
d_call: NA
cdr3_nt: TGTGCCACCACTACGTGGGACCACAGGAGCTCCTACGAGCAGTACTTC
cdr3_aa: CATTTWDHRSSYEQYF

j_call: TRBJ2-2
v_call: TRBV11-2
clone_size: NA
d_call: TRBD1
cdr3_nt: TGTGCCAGCAGACCACTGGGACAGGGGCGCCCCGGGGAGCTGTTTTTT
cdr3_aa: CASRPLGQGRPGELFF

j_call: TRBJ2-7
v_call: TRBV7-2
clone_size: NA
d_call: TRBD1
cdr3_nt: TGTGCCAGCAGCTTGGCGGGACAGGTCTACGAGCAGTACTTC
cdr3_aa: CASSLAGQVYEQYF

j_call: TRBJ1-4
v_call: TRBV7-9
clone_size: NA
d_call: TRBD1
cdr3_nt: TGTGCCAGCAGCTTAGTCGGACAGGGTAATGAAAAACTGTTTTTT
cdr3_aa: CASSLVGQGNEKLFF

j_call: TRBJ1-1
v_call: TRBV4-2
clone_size: NA
d_call: NA
cdr3_nt: TGTGCCAGCAGCCAAGCCCATAGGGCAGCTGAAGCTTTCTTT
cdr3_aa: CASSQAHRAAEAFF

j_call: TRBJ1-2
v_call: TRBV11-2
clone_size: NA
d_call: NA
cdr3_nt: TGTGCCAGCAGCCATACGTCGGGACGCCTCAACTATGGCTACACCTTC
cdr3_aa: CASSHTSGRLNYGYTF

j_call: TRBJ2-7
v_call: TRBV7-9
clone_size: NA
d_call: NA
cdr3_nt: TGTGCCAGCACCCGGAGTTCAGGTCTGGACGAGCAGTACTTC
cdr3_aa: CASTRSSGLDEQYF

j_call: TRBJ1-5
v_call: TRBV19
clone_size: few
d_call: TRBD1
cdr3_nt: TGTGCCAGTAGTATGCCCCATCGACAGGGCAGGGGGAATCAGCCCCAGCATTTT
cdr3_aa: CASSMPHRQGRGNQPQHF

j_call: TRBJ2-5
v_call: TRBV30
clone_size: NA
d_call: NA
cdr3_nt: TGTGCCTTAAACAGGAACTCCCAAGAGACCCAGTACTTC
cdr3_aa: CALNRNSQETQYF

j_call: TRBJ1-5
v_call: TRBV30
clone_size: NA
d_call: NA
cdr3_nt: TGTGCCTGGAGCCGGGGGGTAACTCAGCCCCAGCATTTT
cdr3_aa: CAWSRGVTQPQHF

j_call: TRBJ1-1
v_call: TRBV6-1
clone_size: NA
d_call: NA
cdr3_nt: TGTGCCAGCAGTGAAGCTCTGGGGACATTGAACACTGAAGCTTTCTTT
cdr3_aa: CASSEALGTLNTEAFF

j_call: TRBJ1-4
v_call: TRBV5-1
clone_size: NA
d_call: TRBD1
cdr3_nt: TGCGCCAGCAGCTTGGGCCATCGATACAGGGGAGCGACTAATGAAAAACTGTTTTTT
cdr3_aa: CASSLGHRYRGATNEKLFF

j_call: TRBJ2-5
v_call: TRBV19
clone_size: once
d_call: TRBD2
cdr3_nt: TGTGCCAGTAGTACCCGGACTAGCGGGGAGGGGGAGACCCAGTACTTC
cdr3_aa: CASSTRTSGEGETQYF

j_call: TRBJ1-2
v_call: TRBV7-8
clone_size: NA
d_call: NA
cdr3_nt: TGTGCCAGCAGCTTACAGGTCCTCCACTATGGCTACACCTTC
cdr3_aa: CASSLQVLHYGYTF

j_call: TRBJ2-1
v_call: TRBV5-1
clone_size: NA
d_call: NA
cdr3_nt: TGCGCCAGCAGTCCAGGGGCACTGTACAATGAGCAGTTCTTC
cdr3_aa: CASSPGALYNEQFF

j_call: TRBJ2-1
v_call: TRBV5-1
clone_size: NA
d_call: TRBD2
cdr3_nt: TGCGCCAGCAGAGAAGCGGGAGGGTCTTACAATGAGCAGTTCTTC
cdr3_aa: CASREAGGSYNEQFF

j_call: TRBJ1-1
v_call: TRBV19
clone_size: few
d_call: TRBD1
cdr3_nt: TGTGCCAGTAGCCAGGGGGGCCCTGAAGCTTTCTTT
cdr3_aa: CASSQGGPEAFF

j_call: TRBJ2-7
v_call: TRBV6-6
clone_size: NA
d_call: NA
cdr3_nt: TGTGCCAGCAGTGACCCCGGGACTGCCTCCTACGAGCAGTACTTC
cdr3_aa: CASSDPGTASYEQYF

j_call: TRBJ1-3
v_call: TRBV28
clone_size: few
d_call: NA
cdr3_nt: TGTGCCAGCAAGGGTCCCTCTGGAAACACCATATATTTT
cdr3_aa: CASKGPSGNTIYF

j_call: TRBJ1-2
v_call: TRBV11-2
clone_size: NA
d_call: NA
cdr3_nt: TGTGCCAGCAGCTTAGAGGGTGGCTACACCTTC
cdr3_aa: CASSLEGGYTF

j_call: TRBJ1-1
v_call: TRBV25-1
clone_size: NA
d_call: NA
cdr3_nt: TGTGCCAGCAGTGAATATCAGGGCCACACTGAAGCTTTCTTT
cdr3_aa: CASSEYQGHTEAFF

j_call: TRBJ1-2
v_call: TRBV2
clone_size: NA
d_call: TRBD1
cdr3_nt: TGTGCCAGCGAGGGGGGACAGGGAGGCTATGGCTACACCTTC
cdr3_aa: CASEGGQGGYGYTF

j_call: TRBJ1-5
v_call: TRBV19
clone_size: NA
d_call: NA
cdr3_nt: TGTGCCAGTAGGGGGGTGAATAGCAATCAGCCCCAGCATTTT
cdr3_aa: CASRGVNSNQPQHF

j_call: TRBJ1-3
v_call: TRBV5-1
clone_size: few
d_call: NA
cdr3_nt: TGCGCCAGCAGCCAATCCTCTATTCCTCCTAGCGGAAACACCATATATTTT
cdr3_aa: CASSQSSIPPSGNTIYF

j_call: TRBJ1-4
v_call: TRBV5-1
clone_size: NA
d_call: NA
cdr3_nt: TGCGCCAGCAGCTCCTCGGGATTGGGTAATGAAAAACTGTTTTTT
cdr3_aa: CASSSSGLGNEKLFF

j_call: TRBJ1-2
v_call: TRBV28
clone_size: few
d_call: NA
cdr3_nt: TGTGCCAGCAGTTTATCTCGGTATGGCTACACCTTC
cdr3_aa: CASSLSRYGYTF

j_call: TRBJ2-3
v_call: TRBV6-5
clone_size: once
d_call: NA
cdr3_nt: TGTGCCAGCCGGCCTACAGGACATACAGATACGCAGTATTTT
cdr3_aa: CASRPTGHTDTQYF

j_call: TRBJ1-1
v_call: TRBV7-9
clone_size: NA
d_call: NA
cdr3_nt: TGTGCCAGCAGCTTAGGGTCAGGCAGGGAGGTTACTGAAGCTTTCTTT
cdr3_aa: CASSLGSGREVTEAFF